Below are 26 T cell receptor beta chains sequenced from a single sample in a study of high-grade serous ovarian cancer treatment subgroups. Tumor samples were obtained before definitive surgery or chemotherapy. Clones were read by immunoSEQ multiplex PCR, and TCRdb kept only the in-frame ones, dropping some. The repertoire holds 25,000 to 30,000 clones, approximately 79% seen once, with roughly 2.2% in the top ten. The sample was tumor tissue. These receptor sequences come from a human donor with high-grade serous ovarian cancer.

This clone was picked up a small number of times. The chain links TRBV7-2 to TRBJ2-7; D is possibly TRBD1 (6 bases). The V gene lost 0 bases and the J gene lost 6 bases, with 12 bases spanning the gap. The CDR3 runs to 14 residues. The germline gives CDR1 SGHTA, CDR2 FQGNSA. The CDR3, as DNA: TGTGCCAGCAGCTTAGCTGCAGGGGTGGGCGAGCAGTACTTC. It is translated as CASSLAAGVGEQYF.

This clone was seen just once. The J gene is TRBJ2-5, the V gene TRBV19; the D gene is possibly TRBD1 (6 bases). In germline, CDR1 is LNHDA, CDR2 SQIVND (reference sequence). The CDR3 loop spans 13 amino acids. The V end was cut by 3 bases, the J end by 5 bases, with 10 bases between. Written as DNA, the CDR3 is TGTGCCAGTAGTATTCAGGGGCCGGAGACCCAGTACTTC. It specifies CASSIQGPETQYF.

This chain connects TRBV6-5 to TRBJ1-2, with D possibly matching TRBD1 (5 bases). Deletions cut 8 bases from V and 0 bases from J, with 10 bases between. The CDR3 is 13 amino acids. Germline assignment: CDR1 MNHEY and CDR2 SVGAGI. The CDR3 spells CASRTPANYGYTF. CDR3 coding DNA: TGTGCCAGCCGGACACCGGCTAACTATGGCTACACCTTC.

V and J are TRBV7-9 and TRBJ2-6; tentatively, D is TRBD1 (6 bases). Trimming removed 5 bases from V and 1 base from J, with 9 bases in between. Germline-derived CDR1 and CDR2 are SEHNR and FQNEAQ (reference sequence). The CDR3 runs 15 residues. The CDR3 DNA reads as TGTGCCAGCAGCAAAACAGGGTCTGGGGCCAACGTCCTGACTTTC. This translates into CASSKTGSGANVLTF. The full variable domain, completed using reference TRBV7-9 and TRBJ2-6, is DTGVSQNPRHKITKRGQNVTFRCDPISEHNRLYWYRQTLGQGPEFLTYFQNEAQLEKSRLLSDRFSAERPKGSFSTLEIQRTEQGDSAMYLCASSKTGSGANVLTFGAGSRLTVL.

The chain combines TRBV7-9 with TRBJ2-1; D unclear. V dropped 2 bases and J dropped 6 bases, with 8 bases sitting between them. Germline loops: CDR1 SEHNR, CDR2 FQNEAQ (reference sequence). This CDR3 has 13 residues. The CDR3: CASSLTVTNEQFF. The DNA for the CDR3 is TGTGCCAGCAGCTTAACAGTAACCAATGAGCAGTTCTTC.

This rearrangement joins TRBV11-2 to TRBJ1-1; D is perhaps TRBD1 (5 bases). Germline V gene lookup returns CDR1 SGHAT and CDR2 FQNNGV. The CDR3 is 14 amino acids. Trimming took 4 bases from V and 10 from J, leaving 19 bases between them. The CDR3 DNA follows: TGTGCCAGCAGCTGGCGACTGGCAGGGACGTTAGCTTTCTTT. It codes for CASSWRLAGTLAFF.

The chain carries TRBV18 and TRBJ2-5; D may be TRBD1 or TRBD2 (6 bases each). CDR3 length: 14 amino acids. Trimming shortened V by 8 bases and J by 5 bases, and 18 bases separated the two germline ends. Germline CDR1 KGHSH, CDR2 LQKENI. The CDR3 here is CASARGVGGETQYF. The CDR3 DNA follows: TGTGCCAGCGCCAGGGGAGTGGGAGGTGAGACCCAGTACTTC.

The chain employs TRBV7-8 and TRBJ2-7; possible D gene TRBD2, 6 bases. Germline V gives CDR1 SGHVS, CDR2 FQNEAQ. Trimming removed 1 base at V and 3 bases at J, with 16 bases between. The CDR3 covers 16 residues. The chain's CDR3 is CASSLGLGPGDYEQYF. The CDR3 DNA reads as TGTGCCAGCAGCTTAGGGTTGGGACCGGGGGACTACGAGCAGTACTTC.

The genes are TRBV6-6 and TRBJ1-1, with a weak D call TRBD1 (5 bases). V was shortened by 7 bases and J by 6 bases, with 15 bases between the two germline ends. The germline V gene has CDR1 MNHNY and CDR2 SVGAGI (reference sequence). The CDR3 has 13 residues. The DNA of the CDR3 is TGTGCCAGCACCTCGAGGGGCGCCGCTGAAGCTTTCTTT. Its protein product is CASTSRGAAEAFF.

Turning to this clone: Other DNA sequences in the same sample also yield this CDR3. V gene TRBV7-9 combines with J gene TRBJ2-7; D ambiguous. Germline V lookup: CDR1 SEHNR, CDR2 FQNEAQ (reference sequence). The CDR3 extends over 13 amino acids. V was shortened by 1 base and J by 3 bases, with 7 bases between the two germline ends. In nucleotides, the CDR3 is TGTGCCAGCAGCTTAGTGGCCGGCTACGAGCAGTACTTC. Translated: CASSLVAGYEQYF.

This chain uses TRBV19 with TRBJ1-2; 8 positions match TRBD1. CDR1 is LNHDA, CDR2 SQIVND, per germline (reference sequence). V gave up 7 bases and J gave up 4 bases; unmatched junction bases: 11. The CDR3 loop spans 15 amino acids. The CDR3 region is CASTHRGAFLYGYTF. The CDR3, as DNA: TGTGCCAGTACCCACAGGGGGGCATTCCTCTATGGCTACACCTTC.

The rearrangement links TRBV30 to TRBJ2-7, with unresolved D. Looked up from germline, CDR1 is GTSNPN and CDR2 is SVGIG (reference sequence). Trimming cost V 1 base and J 5 bases, with 18 bases left between them. CDR3 length: 15 residues. CDR3 protein: CAWSGGGLGLHEQYF. For the CDR3, the DNA is TGTGCCTGGAGTGGAGGTGGATTAGGGCTCCACGAGCAGTACTTC.

With respect to this clone: This specimen includes other DNA sequences encoding the same CDR3. This chain connects TRBV6-5 to TRBJ1-2; 10 bases map to TRBD1. J lost 5 bases, V lost 0 bases, and 6 bases had no gene match. The CDR3 extends over 16 amino acids. The germline V gene has CDR1 MNHEY and CDR2 SVGAGI. The CDR3 here is CASSYSRTGGGYGYTF. Here the CDR3 DNA reads TGTGCCAGCAGTTACTCCCGGACAGGGGGAGGGTATGGCTACACCTTC.

The rearrangement joins TRBV7-2 to TRBJ2-3; 10 nucleotides align to TRBD2. Trimming took 0 bases from V and 5 from J; bases not matched to a gene: 2. The CDR3 consists of 15 residues. Germline V CDR1 and CDR2: SGHTA, FQGNSA. The CDR3 spells CASSLASGREDTQYF. The CDR3, as DNA: TGTGCCAGCAGCTTAGCCAGCGGGAGGGAAGATACGCAGTATTTT.

Note on this clone: At the DNA level, this CDR3 is encoded by other sequences in the same sample as well. CDR3 nucleotides: TGCGCCAGCAGCTTGGCCGGGACAGAGAATGAAAAACTGTTTTTT. Protein: CASSLAGTENEKLFF. The V call is TRBV5-1, the J call TRBJ1-4, with 7 nucleotides matching TRBD1. With 0 bases clipped from V and 5 bases from J, the junction kept 4 bases outside the gene matches. CDR1 is SGHRS, CDR2 YFSETQ, per germline. The CDR3 consists of 15 residues.

The chain combines TRBV5-1 with TRBJ2-1; 9 bases align to TRBD2. The CDR3 covers 15 residues. CDR1 and CDR2 from the germline V gene are SGHRS and YFSETQ. The trim removed 1 base at V and 3 bases at J, leaving 2 bases unmatched. DNA for the CDR3: TGCGCCAGCAGCTTGCGAGCGGGGGGCTACAATGAGCAGTTCTTC. This gives the protein CASSLRAGGYNEQFF.

V is TRBV12-5 and J is TRBJ2-1, with a possible D match to TRBD2 (5 bases). Trimming shortened V by 4 bases and J by 9 bases, and 16 bases separated the two germline ends. This CDR3 comprises 14 residues. Germline-derived CDR1 and CDR2 are LGHNT and FRNRAP. CDR3: CASGSIALGSEQFF. CDR3 sequence (DNA): TGTGCTAGTGGTTCGATCGCCTTAGGGAGTGAGCAGTTCTTC.

CDR3 loop: CASSHIKTGTVNYEQYF. As DNA, the CDR3 is TGTGCCAGCAGCCACATAAAAACCGGGACAGTCAACTACGAGCAGTACTTC. The rearrangement links TRBV7-9 to TRBJ2-7; 7 positions agree with TRBD1. This CDR3 is 17 amino acids long. Germline CDR1 reads SEHNR; CDR2 reads FQNEAQ (reference sequence). The junction had 16 bases not matched to a gene; V was cut back by 5 bases and J by 3 bases.

This chain uses TRBV28 with TRBJ1-5, with D unresolved. Trimming shortened V by 4 bases and J by 5 bases, and 9 bases separated the two germline ends. This CDR3 is 13 amino acids long. Germline CDR1 reads MDHEN; CDR2 reads SYDVKM. Here the CDR3 DNA reads TGTGCCAGCAGTTGGCGGTTAGATCAGCCCCAGCATTTT. This gives the protein CASSWRLDQPQHF.

This clone was seen only once. The J gene is TRBJ2-7, the V gene TRBV29-1, with 11 bases that match TRBD1. With V trimmed by 5 bases and J by 4 bases, 4 bases remained unmatched. This CDR3 has 13 amino acids. Germline CDR1 SQVTM, CDR2 ANQGSEA. DNA of the CDR3: TGCAGCGTTTCGGGACAGGGGGATTACGAGCAGTACTTC. Its protein product is CSVSGQGDYEQYF.

This chain uses TRBV15 with TRBJ2-1, with TRBD2 as a possible D gene (5 bases). Looked up from germline, CDR1 is LNHNV and CDR2 is YYDKDF (reference sequence). This CDR3 is 14 amino acids long. Trimming took off 0 bases at V and 5 bases at J, with 8 bases between the two ends. The CDR3 spells CATSRELTNNEQFF. The CDR3 DNA reads TGTGCCACCAGCAGAGAGCTGACTAACAATGAGCAGTTCTTC.

The chain recombines TRBV11-2 with TRBJ2-1; the D gene could be TRBD1 or TRBD2 (5 bases each). The CDR3 covers 15 residues. Germline-derived CDR1 and CDR2 are SGHAT and FQNNGV. V was cut by 0 bases and J by 6 bases, with 12 bases left in between. The CDR3 loop is CASSLEGAGRNEQFF. For the CDR3, the DNA is TGTGCCAGCAGCTTAGAGGGAGCAGGGCGCAATGAGCAGTTCTTC.

This rearrangement joins TRBV30 to TRBJ2-5; TRBD2 might be the D (6 bases). The DNA end favors TRBJ2-7, so the J call may be wrong. CDR3 size: 15 residues. The germline V gene encodes CDR1 GTSNPN and CDR2 SVGIG (reference sequence). DNA for the CDR3: TGTGCCTTTGTCCGTGGGGGGACTGAATCCTACGAGCAGTACTTC. This translates into CAFVRGGTESYEQYF.

The rearrangement uses TRBV28 and TRBJ1-5, with TRBD1 identical over 9 bases. V gave up 5 bases and J gave up 0 bases; unmatched junction bases: 11. This CDR3 has 18 amino acids. The germline V gene has CDR1 MDHEN and CDR2 SYDVKM. The CDR3 reads CASSKPGQGFRSNQPQHF. The CDR3 DNA is TGTGCCAGCAGTAAACCGGGACAGGGTTTTCGTAGCAATCAGCCCCAGCATTTT.

V and J are TRBV7-9 and TRBJ2-1; D is uncertain. Germline V gene lookup returns CDR1 SEHNR and CDR2 FQNEAQ (reference sequence). The CDR3 totals 13 residues. V dropped 4 bases and J dropped 9 bases, with 13 bases sitting between them. CDR3 DNA: TGTGCCAGCAGCTCCCCCTACTCAGGTGAGCAGTTCTTC. Encoded protein: CASSSPYSGEQFF. The full variable domain, rest sourced from reference TRBV7-9 and TRBJ2-1, is DTGVSQNPRHKITKRGQNVTFRCDPISEHNRLYWYRQTLGQGPEFLTYFQNEAQLEKSRLLSDRFSAERPKGSFSTLEIQRTEQGDSAMYLCASSSPYSGEQFFGPGTRLTVL.

The V and J genes are TRBV7-2 and TRBJ2-1; possible D gene TRBD2, 5 bases. Germline CDR1 is SGHTA and CDR2 is FQGNSA. With 1 base removed from V and 8 bases from J, the gap between germline ends came to 18 bases. The CDR3 is made up of 16 amino acids. CDR3 sequence: CASSLVASFGPDEQFF. The CDR3 DNA reads as TGTGCCAGCAGCTTAGTAGCGAGCTTTGGCCCCGATGAGCAGTTCTTC.